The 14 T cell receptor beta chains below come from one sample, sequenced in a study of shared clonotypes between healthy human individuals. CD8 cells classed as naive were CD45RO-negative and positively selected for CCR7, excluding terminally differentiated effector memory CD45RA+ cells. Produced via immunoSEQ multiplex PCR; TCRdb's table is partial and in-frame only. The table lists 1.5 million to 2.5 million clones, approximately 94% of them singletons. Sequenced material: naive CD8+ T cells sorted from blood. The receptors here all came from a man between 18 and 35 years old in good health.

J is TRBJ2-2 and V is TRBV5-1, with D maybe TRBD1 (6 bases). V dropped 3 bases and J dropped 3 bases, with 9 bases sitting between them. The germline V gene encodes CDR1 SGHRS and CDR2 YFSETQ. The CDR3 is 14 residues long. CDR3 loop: CASSWGHDTGELFF. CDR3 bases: TGCGCCAGCAGCTGGGGACACGACACCGGGGAGCTGTTTTTT.

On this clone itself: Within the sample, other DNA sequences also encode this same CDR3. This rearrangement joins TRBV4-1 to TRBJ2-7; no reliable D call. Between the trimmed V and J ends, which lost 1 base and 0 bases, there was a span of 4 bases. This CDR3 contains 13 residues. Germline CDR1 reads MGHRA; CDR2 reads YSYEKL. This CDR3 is CASSQGGSYEQYF. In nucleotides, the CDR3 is TGCGCCAGCAGCCAAGGGGGCTCCTACGAGCAGTACTTC.

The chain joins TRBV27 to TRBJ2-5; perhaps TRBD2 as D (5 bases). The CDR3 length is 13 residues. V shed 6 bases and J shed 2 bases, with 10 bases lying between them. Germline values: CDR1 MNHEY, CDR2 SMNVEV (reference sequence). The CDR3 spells CASRTGGQETQYF. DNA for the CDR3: TGTGCCAGCAGGACCGGAGGACAAGAGACCCAGTACTTC.

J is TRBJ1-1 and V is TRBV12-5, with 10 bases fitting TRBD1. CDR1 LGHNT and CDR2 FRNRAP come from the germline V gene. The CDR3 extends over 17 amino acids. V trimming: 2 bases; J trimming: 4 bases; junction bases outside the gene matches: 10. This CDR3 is CASGLTMTGGFSTEAFF. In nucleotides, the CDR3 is TGTGCTAGTGGTTTGACAATGACAGGGGGCTTTAGCACTGAAGCTTTCTTT.

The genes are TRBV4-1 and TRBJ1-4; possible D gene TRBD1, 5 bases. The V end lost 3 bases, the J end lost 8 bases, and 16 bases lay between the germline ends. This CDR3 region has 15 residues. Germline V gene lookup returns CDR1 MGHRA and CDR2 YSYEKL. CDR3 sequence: CASSQHTRVGEKLFF. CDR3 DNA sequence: TGCGCCAGCAGCCAGCACACCAGGGTTGGCGAAAAACTGTTTTTT.

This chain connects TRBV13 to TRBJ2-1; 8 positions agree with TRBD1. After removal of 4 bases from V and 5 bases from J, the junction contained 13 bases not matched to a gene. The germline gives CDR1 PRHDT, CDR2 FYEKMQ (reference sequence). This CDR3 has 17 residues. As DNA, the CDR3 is TGTGCCAGCAGCTCTCCTAAACAGGGGGAGAGGGACAATGAGCAGTTCTTC. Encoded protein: CASSSPKQGERDNEQFF.

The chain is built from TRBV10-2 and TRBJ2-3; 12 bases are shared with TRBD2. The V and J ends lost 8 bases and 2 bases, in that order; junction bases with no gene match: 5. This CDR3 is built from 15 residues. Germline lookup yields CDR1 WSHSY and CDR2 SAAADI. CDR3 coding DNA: TGCGCCAGCGGACTAGCGGGGCCCCTCACAGATACGCAGTATTTT. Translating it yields CASGLAGPLTDTQYF.

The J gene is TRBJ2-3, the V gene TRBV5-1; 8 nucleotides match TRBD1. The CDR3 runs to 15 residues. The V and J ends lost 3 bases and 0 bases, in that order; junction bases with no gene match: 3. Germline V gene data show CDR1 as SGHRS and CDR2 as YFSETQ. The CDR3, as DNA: TGCGCCAGCAGCTCGGGACAGGAGAGCACAGATACGCAGTATTTT. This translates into CASSSGQESTDTQYF.

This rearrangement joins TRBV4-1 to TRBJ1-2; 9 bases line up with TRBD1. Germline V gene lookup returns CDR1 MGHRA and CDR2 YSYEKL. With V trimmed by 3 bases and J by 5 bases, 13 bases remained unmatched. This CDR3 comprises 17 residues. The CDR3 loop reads CASSQAGTGLVSYGYTF. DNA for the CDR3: TGCGCCAGCAGCCAGGCCGGGACAGGGCTGGTTTCTTATGGCTACACCTTC.

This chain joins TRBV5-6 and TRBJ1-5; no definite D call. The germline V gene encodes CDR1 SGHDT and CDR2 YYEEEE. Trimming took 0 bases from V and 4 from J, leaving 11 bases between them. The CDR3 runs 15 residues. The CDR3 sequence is CASSLVGQANQPQHF. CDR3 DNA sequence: TGTGCCAGCAGCTTGGTAGGGCAGGCTAATCAGCCCCAGCATTTT.

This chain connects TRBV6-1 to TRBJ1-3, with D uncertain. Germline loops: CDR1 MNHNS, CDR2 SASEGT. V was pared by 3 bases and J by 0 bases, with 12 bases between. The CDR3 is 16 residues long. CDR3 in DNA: TGTGCCAGCAGTGATCCCCCTGGCTACTCTGGAAACACCATATATTTT. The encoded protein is CASSDPPGYSGNTIYF.

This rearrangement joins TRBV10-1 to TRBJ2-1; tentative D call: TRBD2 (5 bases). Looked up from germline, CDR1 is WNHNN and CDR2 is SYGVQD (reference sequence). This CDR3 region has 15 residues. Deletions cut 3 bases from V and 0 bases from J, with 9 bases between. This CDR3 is CASSEAAGSYNEQFF. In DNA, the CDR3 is TGCGCCAGCAGTGAAGCGGCAGGCTCCTACAATGAGCAGTTCTTC.

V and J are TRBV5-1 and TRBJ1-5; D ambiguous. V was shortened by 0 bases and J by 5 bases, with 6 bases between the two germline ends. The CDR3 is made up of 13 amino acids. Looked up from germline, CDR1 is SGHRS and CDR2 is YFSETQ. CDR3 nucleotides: TGCGCCAGCAGCTTGGCCATTGATCAGCCCCAGCATTTT. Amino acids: CASSLAIDQPQHF.

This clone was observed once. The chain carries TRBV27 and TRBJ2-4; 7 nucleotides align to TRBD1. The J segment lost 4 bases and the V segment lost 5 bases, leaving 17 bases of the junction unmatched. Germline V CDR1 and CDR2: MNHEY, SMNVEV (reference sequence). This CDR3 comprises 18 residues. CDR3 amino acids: CASSPIVGWQGEKNIQYF. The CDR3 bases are TGTGCCAGCAGTCCCATTGTGGGGTGGCAGGGGGAGAAAAACATTCAGTACTTC.